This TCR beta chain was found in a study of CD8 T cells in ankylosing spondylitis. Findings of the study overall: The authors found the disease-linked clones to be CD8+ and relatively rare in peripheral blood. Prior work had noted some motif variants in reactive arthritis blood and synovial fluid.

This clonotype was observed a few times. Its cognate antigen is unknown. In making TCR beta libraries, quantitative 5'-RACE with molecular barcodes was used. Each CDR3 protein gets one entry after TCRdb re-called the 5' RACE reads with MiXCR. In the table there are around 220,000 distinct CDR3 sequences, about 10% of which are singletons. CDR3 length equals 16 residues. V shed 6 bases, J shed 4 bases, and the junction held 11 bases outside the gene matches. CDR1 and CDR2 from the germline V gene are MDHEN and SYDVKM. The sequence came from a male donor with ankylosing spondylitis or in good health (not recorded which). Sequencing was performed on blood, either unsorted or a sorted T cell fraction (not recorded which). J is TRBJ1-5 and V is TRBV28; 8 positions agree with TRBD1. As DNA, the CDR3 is TGTGCCAGCAGCACTCGGACAGGGTGGGGTAATCAGCCCCAGCATTTT. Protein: CASSTRTGWGNQPQHF.